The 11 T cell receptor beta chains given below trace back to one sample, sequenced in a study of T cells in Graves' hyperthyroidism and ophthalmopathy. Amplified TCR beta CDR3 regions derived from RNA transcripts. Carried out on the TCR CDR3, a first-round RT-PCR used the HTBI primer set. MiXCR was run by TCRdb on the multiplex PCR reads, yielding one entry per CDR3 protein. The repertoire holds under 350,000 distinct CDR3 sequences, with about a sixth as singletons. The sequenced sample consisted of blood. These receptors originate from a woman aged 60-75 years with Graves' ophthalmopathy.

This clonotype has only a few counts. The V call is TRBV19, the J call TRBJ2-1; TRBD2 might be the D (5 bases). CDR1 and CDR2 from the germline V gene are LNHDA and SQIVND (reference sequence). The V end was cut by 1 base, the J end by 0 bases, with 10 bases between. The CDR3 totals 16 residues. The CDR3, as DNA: TGTGCCAGTAGTATAGTAAGGGAGAGCTCCTACAATGAGCAGTTCTTC. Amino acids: CASSIVRESSYNEQFF.

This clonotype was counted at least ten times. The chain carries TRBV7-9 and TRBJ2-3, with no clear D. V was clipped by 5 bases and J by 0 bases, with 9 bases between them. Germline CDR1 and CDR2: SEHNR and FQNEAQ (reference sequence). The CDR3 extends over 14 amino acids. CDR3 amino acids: CASSEIPSTDTQYF. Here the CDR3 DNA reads TGTGCCAGCAGCGAGATTCCCAGCACAGATACGCAGTATTTT.

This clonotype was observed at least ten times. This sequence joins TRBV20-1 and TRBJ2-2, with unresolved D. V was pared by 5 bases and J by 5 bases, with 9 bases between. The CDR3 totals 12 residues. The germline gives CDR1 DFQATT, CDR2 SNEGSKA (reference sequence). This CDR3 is CSADRETGELFF. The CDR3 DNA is TGCAGTGCTGACCGAGAAACCGGGGAGCTGTTTTTT.

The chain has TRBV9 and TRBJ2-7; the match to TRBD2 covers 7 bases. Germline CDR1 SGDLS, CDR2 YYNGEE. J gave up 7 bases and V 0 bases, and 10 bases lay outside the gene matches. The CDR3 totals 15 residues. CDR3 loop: CASSVGSGGTGEQYF. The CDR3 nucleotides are TGTGCCAGCAGCGTAGGGTCCGGGGGGACGGGGGAGCAGTACTTC.

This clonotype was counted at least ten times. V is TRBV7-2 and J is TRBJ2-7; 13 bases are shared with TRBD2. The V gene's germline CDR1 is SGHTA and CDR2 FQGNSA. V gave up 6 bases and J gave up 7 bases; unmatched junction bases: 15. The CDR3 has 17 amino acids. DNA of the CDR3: TGTGCCAGCAGACTAAGAGCCGGGACTAGCGGGGTTTATGAGCAGTACTTC. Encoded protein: CASRLRAGTSGVYEQYF.

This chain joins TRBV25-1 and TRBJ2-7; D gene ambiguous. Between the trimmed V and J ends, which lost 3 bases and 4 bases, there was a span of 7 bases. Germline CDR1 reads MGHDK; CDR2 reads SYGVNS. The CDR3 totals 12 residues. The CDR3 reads CASSDHGYEQYF. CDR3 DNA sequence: TGTGCCAGCAGTGATCACGGGTACGAGCAGTACTTC.

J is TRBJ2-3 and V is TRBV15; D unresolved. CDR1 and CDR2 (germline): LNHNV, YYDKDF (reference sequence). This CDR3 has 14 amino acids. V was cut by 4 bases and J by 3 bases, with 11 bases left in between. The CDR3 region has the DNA TGTGCCACCAGCAAAGGACGGTCTACAGATACGCAGTATTTT. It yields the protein CATSKGRSTDTQYF.

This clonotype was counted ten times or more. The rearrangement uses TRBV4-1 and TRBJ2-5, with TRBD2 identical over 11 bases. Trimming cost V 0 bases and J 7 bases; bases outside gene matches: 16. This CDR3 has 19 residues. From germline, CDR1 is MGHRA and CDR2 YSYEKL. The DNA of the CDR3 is TGCGCCAGCAGCCAAGATCGGGCTAGCGGGAGGTTAACCGTTGGGACCCAGTACTTC. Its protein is CASSQDRASGRLTVGTQYF.

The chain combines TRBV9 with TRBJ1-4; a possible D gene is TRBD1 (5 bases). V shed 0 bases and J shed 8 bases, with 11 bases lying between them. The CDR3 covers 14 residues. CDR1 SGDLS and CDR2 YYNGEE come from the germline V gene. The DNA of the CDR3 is TGTGCCAGCAGCGTAGGCCAGGGAGGGGAAAAACTGTTTTTT. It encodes CASSVGQGGEKLFF.

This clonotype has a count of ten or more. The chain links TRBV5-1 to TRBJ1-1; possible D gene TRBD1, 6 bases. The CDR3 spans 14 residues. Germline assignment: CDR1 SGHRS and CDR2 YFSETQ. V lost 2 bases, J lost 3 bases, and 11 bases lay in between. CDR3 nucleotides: TGCGCCAGCAGCTTACAGGGCAGGGACACTGAAGCTTTCTTT. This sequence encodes CASSLQGRDTEAFF.

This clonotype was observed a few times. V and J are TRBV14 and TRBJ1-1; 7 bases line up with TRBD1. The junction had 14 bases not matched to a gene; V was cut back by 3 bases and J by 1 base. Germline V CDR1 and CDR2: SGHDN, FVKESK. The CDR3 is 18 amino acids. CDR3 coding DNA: TGTGCCAGCAGCCACCTCTATTTGGGACAGCCCTCGAACACTGAAGCTTTCTTT. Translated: CASSHLYLGQPSNTEAFF.